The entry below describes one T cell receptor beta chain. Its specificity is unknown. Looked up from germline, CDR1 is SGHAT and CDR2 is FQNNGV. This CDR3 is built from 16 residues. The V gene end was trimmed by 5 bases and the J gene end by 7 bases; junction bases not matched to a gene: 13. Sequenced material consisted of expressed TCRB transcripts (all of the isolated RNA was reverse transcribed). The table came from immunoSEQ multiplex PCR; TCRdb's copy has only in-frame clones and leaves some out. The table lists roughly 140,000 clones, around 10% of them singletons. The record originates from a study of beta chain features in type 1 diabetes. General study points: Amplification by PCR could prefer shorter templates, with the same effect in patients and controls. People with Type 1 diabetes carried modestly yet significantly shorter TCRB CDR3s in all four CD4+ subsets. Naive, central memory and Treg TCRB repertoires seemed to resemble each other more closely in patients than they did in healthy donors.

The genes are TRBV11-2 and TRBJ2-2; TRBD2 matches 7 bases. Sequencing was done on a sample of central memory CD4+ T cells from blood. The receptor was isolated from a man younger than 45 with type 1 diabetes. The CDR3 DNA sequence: TGTGCCAGCAGCCTCTCCCGGGCGGGAGCGGGCGGGGAGCTGTTTTTT. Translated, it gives CASSLSRAGAGGELFF.